The 26 T cell receptor beta chains below all came from one sample that was sequenced in a study of blood T cells in healthy people across ages. It was with a sample-barcoded 5' primer and a J-beta primer mix that a second PCR of about 6 to 12 cycles was run. TCRdb called the 5' RACE reads again in MiXCR, with one record for every CDR3 protein. The table shows roughly 1.5 million distinct CDR3 sequences, with 40% to 45% occurring only once. The sequencing sample was made of blood. These receptor sequences come from a woman younger than 30 in good health.

This clonotype was recorded a few times. The rearrangement joins TRBV27 to TRBJ1-1, with D possibly being TRBD1 (6 bases). Trimming cost V 5 bases and J 6 bases, with 19 bases left between them. The CDR3 extends over 15 amino acids. Germline-derived CDR1 and CDR2 are MNHEY and SMNVEV (reference sequence). CDR3 DNA sequence: TGTGCCAGCAGTCCCCGAACAGGGAGGGTTGCTGAAGCTTTCTTT. It is translated as CASSPRTGRVAEAFF.

The CDR3 DNA reads as TGCGCCAGCAGCCAGAGTTTAGGGGGGGCCTACGAGCAGTACTTC. Amino acids: CASSQSLGGAYEQYF. The chain couples TRBV4-3 to TRBJ2-7; tentatively, D is TRBD2 (7 bases). Trimming pared 3 bases from V and 2 bases from J, leaving 14 bases between. Germline V CDR1 and CDR2: LGHNA, YSLEER. This CDR3 spans 15 amino acids.

This chain links TRBV13 with TRBJ2-1, with 9 bases aligning to TRBD2. Germline values: CDR1 PRHDT, CDR2 FYEKMQ (reference sequence). The CDR3 consists of 14 residues. Trimming cost V 5 bases and J 6 bases; bases outside gene matches: 5. This chain's CDR3 is CASSQPSGANEQFF. CDR3 nucleotide sequence: TGTGCCAGCAGCCAACCTAGCGGGGCCAATGAGCAGTTCTTC.

CDR3 coding DNA: TGTGCCAGCAGGCCGGATGGCCCGGTTGGGAATGAGCAGTTCTTC. It yields the protein CASRPDGPVGNEQFF. The chain joins TRBV27 to TRBJ2-1; D not certain. This CDR3 is 15 amino acids long. Trimming pared 6 bases from V and 7 bases from J, leaving 19 bases between. Per the germline V gene, CDR1 is MNHEY and CDR2 is SMNVEV (reference sequence).

This clonotype appeared a single time. The junction does not match germline at one end; this may be a read error. The chain joins TRBV10-3 to TRBJ1-2; the D is unclear. The CDR3 spans 14 residues. The germline V gene has CDR1 ENHRY and CDR2 SYGVKD. The CDR3: CTIGEGIQAYGYTF. CDR3 in DNA: TGTACCATCGGTGAGGGCATTCAAGCGTATGGCTACACCTTC.

The chain has TRBV27 and TRBJ1-2; D remains unclear. Germline CDR1 and CDR2: MNHEY and SMNVEV (reference sequence). Between the trimmed V and J ends, which lost 2 bases and 8 bases, there was a span of 21 bases. The CDR3 has 16 residues. The CDR3 DNA follows: TGTGCCAGCAGTTTACGTGCCCCCTTGGGGTCGGGCGGCTACACCTTC. Its protein is CASSLRAPLGSGGYTF.

V gene TRBV20-1 combines with J gene TRBJ2-1; the match to TRBD2 covers 15 bases. The CDR3 covers 17 residues. The germline gives CDR1 DFQATT, CDR2 SNEGSKA (reference sequence). Trimming cost V 1 base and J 10 bases; bases outside gene matches: 11. Here the CDR3 reads CSARGSPWTSGGAEQFF. The DNA for the CDR3 is TGCAGTGCTAGAGGAAGCCCTTGGACTAGCGGGGGGGCCGAGCAGTTCTTC.

This clonotype was seen a few times. The chain couples TRBV12-3 or TRBV12-4 to TRBJ2-7, with D perhaps TRBD2 (5 bases). This CDR3 contains 15 residues. Trimming took 5 bases from V and 2 from J, leaving 16 bases between them. The chain's CDR3 is CASSPEASHPYEQYF. As DNA, the CDR3 is TGTGCCAGCAGTCCAGAGGCTAGCCACCCCTACGAGCAGTACTTC.

This chain uses TRBV7-2 with TRBJ2-1, with D unclear. Germline CDR1 and CDR2: SGHTA and FQGNSA. CDR3 length equals 12 residues. Deletions cut 3 bases from V and 8 bases from J, with 8 bases between. Here the CDR3 DNA reads TGTGCCAGCAGCTTCTACGCGGATGAGCAGTTCTTC. Amino acids: CASSFYADEQFF.

This clonotype was counted between two and nine times. The chain joins TRBV20-1 to TRBJ2-4; maybe TRBD1 (6 bases). This CDR3 spans 14 amino acids. Germline assignment: CDR1 DFQATT and CDR2 SNEGSKA (reference sequence). The V end lost 3 bases, the J end lost 4 bases, and 13 bases lay between the germline ends. DNA for the CDR3: TGCAGTGCTAGGGTCAGGGGAACTAAAAACATTCAGTACTTC. It yields the protein CSARVRGTKNIQYF.

This clonotype has only a few counts. The V and J genes are TRBV11-2 and TRBJ2-7, with D perhaps matching TRBD1 or TRBD2 (5 bases each). Germline V gene lookup returns CDR1 SGHAT and CDR2 FQNNGV. Trimming shortened V by 1 base and J by 10 bases, and 23 bases separated the two germline ends. The CDR3 is 16 amino acids. The CDR3 DNA follows: TGTGCCAGCAGCTTAGCTGGTCCTGGGACGGCTGTCGGCCAGTACTTC. Protein sequence: CASSLAGPGTAVGQYF. Drawing the rest from reference TRBV11-2 and TRBJ2-7, the complete variable domain is EAGVAQSPRYKIIEKRQSVAFWCNPISGHATLYWYQQILGQGPKLLIQFQNNGVVDDSQLPKDRFSAERLKGVDSTLKIQPAKLEDSAVYLCASSLAGPGTAVGQYFGPGTRLTVT.

V is TRBV4-3 and J is TRBJ2-1, with 10 bases that match TRBD2. The assigned J gene may be wrong: the sequence end matches TRBJ2-7 better. The CDR3 extends over 17 amino acids. CDR1 and CDR2 from the germline V gene are LGHNA and YSLEER. The CDR3 loop reads CASSPGDGLAAYNEQYF. The CDR3, as DNA: TGCGCCAGCAGCCCGGGGGACGGACTAGCGGCCTACAATGAGCAGTACTTC.

The table lists this clonotype with a count of one. The V and J genes are TRBV4-1 and TRBJ2-7, with TRBD2 as a possible D gene (5 bases). The J call is uncertain, as TRBJ2-5 better fits the DNA end. The CDR3 extends over 14 amino acids. Per germline, CDR1 MGHRA and CDR2 YSYEKL. This chain's CDR3 is CASSQVFGGETQYF. CDR3 DNA: TGCGCCAGCAGCCAAGTCTTTGGCGGGGAGACCCAGTACTTC.

The chain joins TRBV6-6 to TRBJ2-7; either TRBD1 or TRBD2 may supply D (5 bases each). CDR1 and CDR2 from the germline V gene are MNHNY and SVGAGI (reference sequence). The CDR3 length is 16 residues. V lost 5 bases, J lost 3 bases, and 20 bases lay in between. CDR3 sequence (DNA): TGTGCCAGCAGTCCTCTCGGGGCGGGCGTAATCTACGAGCAGTACTTC. Its protein is CASSPLGAGVIYEQYF.

V gene TRBV7-2 combines with J gene TRBJ1-2, with 7 nucleotides matching TRBD1. The CDR3 is 12 residues long. In germline, CDR1 is SGHTA, CDR2 FQGNSA. The V gene end was trimmed by 5 bases and the J gene end by 6 bases; junction bases not matched to a gene: 3. CDR3 sequence: CASSPGQHGYTF. For the CDR3, the DNA is TGTGCCAGCAGCCCGGGACAGCATGGCTACACCTTC.

The chain links TRBV25-1 to TRBJ2-1, with 8 bases identical to TRBD1. CDR3 length: 15 amino acids. After removal of 1 base from V and 8 bases from J, the junction contained 7 bases not matched to a gene. The V gene's germline CDR1 is MGHDK and CDR2 SYGVNS. The CDR3 spells CASSELTGADDEQFF. CDR3 sequence (DNA): TGTGCCAGCAGTGAATTGACAGGGGCGGACGATGAGCAGTTCTTC. The full variable domain, its missing parts supplied by reference TRBV25-1 and TRBJ2-1, is EADIYQTPRYLVIGTGKKITLECSQTMGHDKMYWYQQDPGMELHLIHYSYGVNSTEKGDLSSESTVSRIRTEHFPLTLESARPSHTSQYLCASSELTGADDEQFFGPGTRLTVL.

This clonotype was observed a handful of times. V and J are TRBV25-1 and TRBJ2-7, with D possibly being TRBD2 (5 bases). Between the trimmed V and J ends, which lost 2 bases and 3 bases, there was a span of 14 bases. The CDR3 is 15 residues long. Per the germline V gene, CDR1 is MGHDK and CDR2 is SYGVNS. The CDR3 coding sequence is TGTGCCAGCAGTGAACTCCGGGGATTATACTACGAGCAGTACTTC. It encodes CASSELRGLYYEQYF.

This clonotype was counted at least ten times. The chain's CDR3 is CASSIQGHQPQHF. CDR3 bases: TGTGCCAGCAGCATACAGGGACACCAGCCCCAGCATTTT. The chain links TRBV27 to TRBJ1-5; D possibly corresponds to TRBD1 (6 bases). The CDR3 totals 13 residues. V lost 6 bases and J 7 bases, leaving 13 bases between the germline ends. Germline assignment: CDR1 MNHEY and CDR2 SMNVEV (reference sequence).

This clonotype was observed a handful of times. The chain combines TRBV7-2 with TRBJ2-3; D gene ambiguous. Germline assignment: CDR1 SGHTA and CDR2 FQGNSA. The CDR3 is 18 amino acids. The V and J ends lost 10 bases and 0 bases respectively, with 26 bases between them. CDR3 sequence (DNA): TGTGCCACCGAGAGCTTATTACGGTGGGGTCCTAGCACAGATACGCAGTATTTT. Translating it yields CATESLLRWGPSTDTQYF. Complete variable domain (other parts from reference TRBV7-2 and TRBJ2-3): GAGVSQSPSNKVTEKGKDVELRCDPISGHTALYWYRQSLGQGLEFLIYFQGNSAPDKSGLPSDRFSAERTGGSVSTLTIQRTQQEDSAVYLCATESLLRWGPSTDTQYFGPGTRLTVL.

This clonotype was counted between two and nine times. The chain joins TRBV12-3 or TRBV12-4 to TRBJ1-5; D ambiguous. V was shortened by 3 bases and J by 7 bases, with 13 bases between the two germline ends. This CDR3 is 14 amino acids long. CDR3 protein: CASSLEAAGQPQHF. The CDR3 DNA reads as TGTGCCAGCAGTTTGGAAGCAGCTGGGCAGCCCCAGCATTTT.

V usage is TRBV4-3 and J usage is TRBJ2-2; a possible D gene is TRBD2 (6 bases). The germline V gene encodes CDR1 LGHNA and CDR2 YSLEER. The CDR3 is 16 residues long. Between the trimmed V and J ends, which lost 0 bases and 3 bases, there was a span of 11 bases. CDR3 region: CASSQEDRGYTGELFF. CDR3 in DNA: TGCGCCAGCAGCCAAGAAGACCGGGGGTACACCGGGGAGCTGTTTTTT.

This chain joins TRBV29-1 and TRBJ1-1; D gene uncertain. With 4 bases removed from V and 6 bases from J, the gap between germline ends came to 15 bases. Looked up from germline, CDR1 is SQVTM and CDR2 is ANQGSEA. This CDR3 contains 13 residues. CDR3 protein: CSVGNDPGAEAFF. The CDR3 DNA reads as TGCAGCGTTGGAAACGACCCGGGCGCTGAAGCTTTCTTT.

The CDR3 sequence: CASSADRLNEQFF. The CDR3 DNA follows: TGTGCCAGCAGCGCGGATAGGCTCAATGAGCAGTTCTTC. The chain links TRBV6-1 to TRBJ2-1; no clear D. V was clipped by 6 bases and J by 6 bases, with 12 bases between them. This CDR3 contains 13 residues. Germline lookup yields CDR1 MNHNS and CDR2 SASEGT.

This rearrangement joins TRBV4-3 to TRBJ2-1; D call uncertain. The CDR3 is 15 residues long. Germline CDR1 and CDR2: LGHNA and YSLEER. Trimming removed 0 bases from V and 8 bases from J, with 14 bases in between. The CDR3 loop is CASSQEATGGDEQFF. CDR3 bases: TGCGCCAGCAGCCAAGAAGCGACTGGTGGCGATGAGCAGTTCTTC.

This chain connects TRBV10-1 to TRBJ2-3; D remains unclear. The germline V gene has CDR1 WNHNN and CDR2 SYGVQD (reference sequence). CDR3 length: 14 residues. Trimming took off 3 bases at V and 2 bases at J, with 9 bases between the two ends. CDR3 in amino acids: CASSEEQLTDTQYF. CDR3 coding DNA: TGCGCCAGCAGTGAAGAGCAGCTCACAGATACGCAGTATTTT.

This clonotype showed up just a few times. The chain links TRBV20-1 to TRBJ2-7, with a weak D call TRBD2 (6 bases). V shed 4 bases and J shed 2 bases, with 12 bases lying between them. This CDR3 is 13 amino acids long. Germline CDR1 and CDR2: DFQATT and SNEGSKA (reference sequence). The CDR3 coding sequence is TGCAGTGCTAATGACGGGGGAGCCTACGAGCAGTACTTC. Protein sequence: CSANDGGAYEQYF.